Listed here are 2 T cell receptor beta chains from one sample, sequenced in a study of CD8 T cells in Susac syndrome. RNA totalling roughly 0.45 to 1 ug underwent reverse transcription with random hexamers. TCRdb reanalysed the immunoSEQ multiplex PCR reads using MiXCR and keeps one entry per CDR3 protein. The repertoire holds 71,000 or so distinct CDR3 sequences, roughly 93% seen once, with over 0.12% in the top ten. Sequences were obtained from CD4+ T cells from PBMCs. The receptor set was obtained from a human donor with Susac syndrome.

In this sample, this clonotype turned up once. This chain uses TRBV6-6 with TRBJ2-2; D remains unclear. Deletions cut 4 bases from V and 0 bases from J, with 9 bases between. This CDR3 region has 15 residues. CDR1 and CDR2 (germline): MNHNY, SVGAGI (reference sequence). The CDR3: CASSLDHPNTGELFF. The CDR3 DNA reads as TGTGCCAGCAGTTTAGACCACCCGAACACCGGGGAGCTGTTTTTT.

This chain uses TRBV7-2 with TRBJ2-2, with unresolved D. Trimming stripped 1 base from V and 6 bases from J, with 9 bases between. The CDR3 runs 14 residues. Germline CDR1 is SGHTA and CDR2 is FQGNSA. CDR3 in amino acids: CASSLESGPGELFF. The CDR3 DNA sequence: TGTGCCAGCAGCTTAGAGTCCGGACCCGGGGAGCTGTTTTTT.